This T cell receptor (beta chain) is drawn from a study of response to subunit inactivated influenza vaccine. About this clonotype: The antigen is unknown.

Overall study findings and caveats: The authors put forward the suggestion that each seasonal influenza vaccination may bring in only a limited number of new T cells.

This CDR3 is 15 amino acids long. CDR1 and CDR2 (germline): MNHEY, SVGEGT. With 3 bases clipped from V and 3 bases from J, the junction kept 7 bases outside the gene matches. TCRdb itself ran the RT-PCR reads through MiXCR, one entry per CDR3 protein. The profile covers around 320,000 distinct CDR3 sequences, with over 20% appearing a single time and under 13% taken by the ten largest. The rearrangement joins TRBV6-2 or TRBV6-3 to TRBJ2-7; the match to TRBD1 covers 8 bases. The starting material was PBMCs from blood, obtained less than 22 months after vaccination. This TCR was sampled from a man aged 45-69 years who received an inactivated influenza vaccine. The DNA of the CDR3 is TGTGCCAGCAGTTATCGGACAGGGAAGGACTACGAGCAGTACTTC. Residues: CASSYRTGKDYEQYF.